This T cell receptor (beta chain) derives from a study of blood T cell repertoires in COVID-19. About the research overall: Italy, Spain and the United States were the sources of the convalescent and acute COVID-19 samples.

V shed 4 bases and J 3 bases; nucleotides not matched to a gene: 7. CDR1 is MNHEY, CDR2 SVGAGI, per germline. The CDR3 runs to 15 residues. Here immunoSEQ multiplex PCR was the method, and the copy in TCRdb shows in-frame clones only, minus some. The sample gives a few hundred thousand clones, about 91% of which show up once; 9.5% is in the top ten. The sequence came from a woman aged 40 to 50 who had recovered from COVID-19. The rearrangement links TRBV6-5 to TRBJ2-7, with TRBD1 matching over 9 bases. The specimen sequenced was PBMCs or T cells enriched from blood (not recorded which). Written as DNA, the CDR3 is TGTGCCAGCAGTTCCACTGGACAGGGGTACTACGAGCAGTACTTC. Translating gives CASSSTGQGYYEQYF.